Listed below are T cell receptor beta chains from one sample, sequenced in a study of shared clonotypes between healthy human individuals. TCRdb keeps only in-frame clones here, not all; method: immunoSEQ multiplex PCR. The sample has roughly 2 million clones; almost 96% are singletons. Sequencing input: naive CD4+ T cells sorted from blood. The receptors derive from a man in his late teens or twenties in good health. Each CDR3 is given with its conserved first and last residue. A D gene is named only where the DNA matches it firmly. The listing skips clone size in some rows; elsewhere it reads once, few, many or a size class.

abundance	v_gene	j_gene	d_gene	CDR3aa	CDR3nt
.	TRBV20-1	TRBJ2-7	.	CSAIRSYEQYF	TGCAGTGCTATACGGTCCTACGAGCAGTACTTC
few	TRBV10-3	TRBJ1-2	TRBD1	CAISRGTGANYGYTF	TGTGCCATCAGTCGCGGGACAGGAGCTAACTATGGCTACACCTTC
.	TRBV4-3	TRBJ1-2	.	CASSPVEGSYGYTF	TGCGCCAGCAGCCCTGTTGAGGGAAGCTATGGCTACACCTTC
.	TRBV6-6	TRBJ2-1	.	CASSPRLDLTYNEQFF	TGTGCCAGCAGCCCCAGACTGGACCTTACCTACAATGAGCAGTTCTTC
.	TRBV25-1	TRBJ1-5	.	CASSGGYNQPQHF	TGTGCCAGCAGTGGGGGGTACAATCAGCCCCAGCATTTT
.	TRBV11-2	TRBJ2-7	TRBD2	CASSLEGAGGYEQYF	TGTGCCAGCAGCTTAGAAGGTGCCGGGGGGTACGAGCAGTACTTC
.	TRBV6-5	TRBJ1-1	.	CASSYSGTKGEEAFF	TGTGCCAGCAGTTACTCCGGGACAAAGGGGGAGGAAGCTTTCTTT
.	TRBV6-5	TRBJ2-7	TRBD2	CASRGTGVGRGEQYF	TGTGCCAGCAGGGGGACGGGGGTCGGGAGGGGCGAGCAGTACTTC
.	TRBV6-5	TRBJ2-1	.	CASRAGTESYNEQFF	TGTGCCAGCAGGGCCGGGACGGAGTCCTACAATGAGCAGTTCTTC
.	TRBV4-1	TRBJ1-4	.	CASSQAGSPNEKLFF	TGCGCCAGCAGCCAAGCGGGGAGCCCTAATGAAAAACTGTTTTTT
.	TRBV28	TRBJ2-3	.	CASSLNTDTQYF	TGTGCCAGCAGTTTAAACACAGATACGCAGTATTTT
.	TRBV6-6	TRBJ2-6	TRBD1	CASRGQGSGANVLTF	TGTGCCAGCAGAGGACAGGGGTCTGGGGCCAACGTCCTGACTTTC
.	TRBV9	TRBJ2-7	TRBD1	CASSAQSGTAAYEQYF	TGTGCCAGCAGCGCCCAATCCGGGACAGCCGCCTACGAGCAGTACTTC
.	TRBV19	TRBJ2-7	TRBD2	CASSRKTSGSGSGSYEQYF	TGTGCCAGTAGCCGAAAGACTAGCGGGAGTGGGAGTGGGTCTTACGAGCAGTACTTC
.	TRBV5-6	TRBJ2-2	.	CASSFSSTGELFF	TGTGCCAGCAGCTTTAGCAGCACCGGGGAGCTGTTTTTT
.	TRBV5-1	TRBJ2-5	.	CASSLGLVQETQYF	TGCGCCAGCAGCTTGGGACTAGTCCAAGAGACCCAGTACTTC
.	TRBV7-3	TRBJ1-6	.	CASSLTRVGNSPLHF	TGTGCCAGCAGCTTAACCAGGGTGGGGAATTCACCCCTCCACTTT
.	TRBV7-2	TRBJ2-3	TRBD2	CASSFPKTGGRYF	TGTGCCAGCAGCTTTCCCAAGACGGGAGGTCGGTATTTT
.	TRBV5-6	TRBJ2-5	TRBD2	CASSQVRAGAQYF	TGTGCCAGCAGCCAGGTGCGAGCGGGGGCCCAGTACTTC
.	TRBV15	TRBJ1-6	.	CAVSGPYSPLHF	TGTGCCGTCTCGGGACCCTATTCACCCCTCCACTTT
few	TRBV6-5	TRBJ1-6	.	CASSYRNSPLHF	TGTGCCAGCAGTTATCGTAATTCACCCCTCCACTTT
once	TRBV7-2	TRBJ1-5	TRBD1	CASSLAIGQGYQPQHF	TGTGCCAGCAGCTTAGCAATCGGACAGGGATATCAGCCCCAGCATTTT
.	TRBV6-5	TRBJ2-7	TRBD1	CASTDRVDEQYF	TGTGCCTCCACGGACAGGGTGGACGAGCAGTACTTC
.	TRBV6-5	TRBJ1-6	.	CASSRALQGSPLHF	TGTGCCAGCAGCCGGGCCCTCCAAGGCTCACCCCTCCACTTT
.	TRBV4-3	TRBJ2-2	TRBD1	CASSRGQGRTGELFF	TGCGCCAGCAGCCGGGGACAGGGGCGGACCGGGGAGCTGTTTTTT
.	TRBV5-6	TRBJ2-7	TRBD1	CASSLDRGYSYEQYF	TGTGCCAGCAGCCTCGACAGGGGCTACTCCTACGAGCAGTACTTC
.	TRBV29-1	TRBJ1-6	.	CSVVDDEGKWSYNSPLHF	TGCAGCGTTGTGGATGATGAGGGTAAATGGTCCTATAATTCACCCCTCCACTTT
once	TRBV7-2	TRBJ1-2	.	CASSPDLKRYTF	TGTGCCAGCAGCCCGGACCTCAAGCGGTACACCTTC
.	TRBV7-3	TRBJ1-3	.	CASSLSAAQNTIYF	TGTGCCAGCAGCTTAAGCGCAGCTCAGAACACCATATATTTT
.	TRBV7-2	TRBJ1-2	.	CASSLSGWQGRGYTF	TGTGCCAGCAGCTTATCTGGGTGGCAGGGAAGAGGCTACACCTTC
.	TRBV30	TRBJ1-6	TRBD1	CAWSAWTGGWSPLHF	TGTGCCTGGAGTGCTTGGACAGGGGGGTGGTCACCCCTCCACTTT
.	TRBV7-2	TRBJ2-2	.	CASSSTVPVATNTGELFF	TGTGCCAGCAGCTCTACGGTTCCGGTAGCCACGAACACCGGGGAGCTGTTTTTT
.	TRBV7-2	TRBJ2-5	.	CASSLEGKGTQYF	TGTGCCAGCAGCTTAGAAGGCAAAGGGACCCAGTACTTC